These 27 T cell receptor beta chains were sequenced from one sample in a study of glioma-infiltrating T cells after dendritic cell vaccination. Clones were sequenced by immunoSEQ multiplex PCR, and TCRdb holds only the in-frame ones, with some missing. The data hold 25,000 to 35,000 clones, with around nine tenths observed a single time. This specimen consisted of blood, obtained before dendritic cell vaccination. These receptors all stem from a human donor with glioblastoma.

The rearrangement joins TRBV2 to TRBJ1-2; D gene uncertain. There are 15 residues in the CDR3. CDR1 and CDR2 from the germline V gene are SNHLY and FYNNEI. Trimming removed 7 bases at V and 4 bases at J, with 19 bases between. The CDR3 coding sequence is TGTGCCAGCAAGAGACCAGGAGCGGCTGGCTATGGCTACACCTTC. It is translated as CASKRPGAAGYGYTF.

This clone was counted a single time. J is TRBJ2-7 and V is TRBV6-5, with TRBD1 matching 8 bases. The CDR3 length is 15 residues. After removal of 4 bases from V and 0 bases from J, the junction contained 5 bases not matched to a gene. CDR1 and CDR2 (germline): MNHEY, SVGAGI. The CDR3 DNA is TGTGCCAGCAGTTGGGGACAGGCGAGCTCCTACGAGCAGTACTTC. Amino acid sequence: CASSWGQASSYEQYF.

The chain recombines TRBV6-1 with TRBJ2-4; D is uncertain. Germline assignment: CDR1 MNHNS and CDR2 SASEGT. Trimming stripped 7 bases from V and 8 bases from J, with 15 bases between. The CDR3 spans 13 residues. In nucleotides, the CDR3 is TGTGCCAGCAAGGTTTCTGCTCGGGACATTCAGTACTTC. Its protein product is CASKVSARDIQYF.

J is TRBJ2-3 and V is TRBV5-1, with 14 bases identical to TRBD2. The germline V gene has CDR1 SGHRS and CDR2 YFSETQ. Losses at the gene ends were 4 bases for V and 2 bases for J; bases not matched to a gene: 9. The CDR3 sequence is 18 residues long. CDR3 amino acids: CASSPGTSGGFYTDTQYF. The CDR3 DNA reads TGCGCCAGCAGCCCGGGGACTAGCGGGGGCTTTTACACAGATACGCAGTATTTT.

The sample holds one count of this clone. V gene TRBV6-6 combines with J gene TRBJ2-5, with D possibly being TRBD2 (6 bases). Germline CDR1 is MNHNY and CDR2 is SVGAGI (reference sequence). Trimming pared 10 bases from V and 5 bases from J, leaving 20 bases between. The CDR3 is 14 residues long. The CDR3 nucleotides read TGTGCCACTCTCTCTGGGGGGAGAGGGGAGACCCAGTACTTC. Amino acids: CATLSGGRGETQYF.

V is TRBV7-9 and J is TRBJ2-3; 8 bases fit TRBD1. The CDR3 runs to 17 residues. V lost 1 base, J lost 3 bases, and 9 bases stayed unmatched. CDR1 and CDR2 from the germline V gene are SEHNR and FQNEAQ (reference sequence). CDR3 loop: CASSLVIGQGRTDTQYF. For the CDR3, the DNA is TGTGCCAGCAGCTTAGTAATCGGACAGGGTAGGACAGATACGCAGTATTTT.

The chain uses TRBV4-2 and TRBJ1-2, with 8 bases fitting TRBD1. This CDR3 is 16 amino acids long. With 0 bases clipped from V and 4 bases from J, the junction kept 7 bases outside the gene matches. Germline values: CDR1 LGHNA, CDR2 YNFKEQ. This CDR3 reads CASSQDGQGASYGYTF. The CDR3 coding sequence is TGTGCCAGCAGCCAAGACGGACAGGGCGCATCCTATGGCTACACCTTC.

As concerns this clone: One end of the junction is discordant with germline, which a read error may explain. CDR3 residues: CASSNSPISGEELFF. The CDR3 DNA sequence: TGTGCCAGCAGTAACTCCCCGATCAGCGGCGAGGAGCTGTTTTTT. V gene TRBV6-5 combines with J gene TRBJ2-2; the D gene is possibly TRBD2 (5 bases). CDR1 and CDR2 from the germline V gene are MNHEY and SVGAGI. The CDR3 has 15 residues.

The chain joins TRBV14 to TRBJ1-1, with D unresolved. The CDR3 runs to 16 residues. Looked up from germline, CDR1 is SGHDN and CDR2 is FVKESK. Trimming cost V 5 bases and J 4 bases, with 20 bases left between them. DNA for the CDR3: TGTGCCAGCAGCAACAAGTGGAGAGGGCGGACCACTGAAGCTTTCTTT. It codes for CASSNKWRGRTTEAFF.

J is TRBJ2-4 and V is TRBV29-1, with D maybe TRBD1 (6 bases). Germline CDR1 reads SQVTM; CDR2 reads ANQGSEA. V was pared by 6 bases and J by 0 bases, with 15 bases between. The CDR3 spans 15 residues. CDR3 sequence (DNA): TGCAGCGTCCACAACAGGGAGATAGCCAAAAACATTCAGTACTTC. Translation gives CSVHNREIAKNIQYF. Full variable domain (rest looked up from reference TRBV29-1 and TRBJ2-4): SAVISQKPSRDICQRGTSLTIQCQVDSQVTMMFWYRQQPGQSLTLIATANQGSEATYESGFVIDKFPISRPNLTFSTLTVSNMSPEDSSIYLCSVHNREIAKNIQYFGAGTRLSVL.

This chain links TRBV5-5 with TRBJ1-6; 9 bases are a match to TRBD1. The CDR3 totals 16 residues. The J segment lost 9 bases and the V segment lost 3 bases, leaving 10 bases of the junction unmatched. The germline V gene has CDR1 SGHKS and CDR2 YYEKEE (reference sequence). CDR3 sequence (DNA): TGTGCCAGCAGCTCACACCTGGACAGGGGAGGTTCACCCCTCCACTTT. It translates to CASSSHLDRGGSPLHF.

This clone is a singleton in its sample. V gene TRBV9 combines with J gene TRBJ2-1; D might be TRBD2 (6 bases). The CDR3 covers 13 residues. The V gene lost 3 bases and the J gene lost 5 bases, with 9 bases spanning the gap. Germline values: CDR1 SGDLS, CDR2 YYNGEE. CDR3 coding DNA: TGTGCCAGCAGCGCCGGGACTGACAATGAGCAGTTCTTC. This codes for CASSAGTDNEQFF.

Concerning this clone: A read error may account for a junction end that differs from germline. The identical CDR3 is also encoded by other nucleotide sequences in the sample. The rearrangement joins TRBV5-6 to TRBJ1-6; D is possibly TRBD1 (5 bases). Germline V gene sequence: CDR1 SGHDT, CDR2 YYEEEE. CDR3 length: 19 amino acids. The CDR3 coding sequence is TGTGCCAGCAGCTTGGAACCGCAGGGCCATAGCTCCTATAATTCCCCCCTCCACTTT. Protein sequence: CASSLEPQGHSSYNSPLHF.

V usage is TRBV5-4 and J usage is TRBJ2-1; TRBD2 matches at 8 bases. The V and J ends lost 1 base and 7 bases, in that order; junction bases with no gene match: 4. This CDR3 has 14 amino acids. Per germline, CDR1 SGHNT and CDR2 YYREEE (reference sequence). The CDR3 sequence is CASSLFRGGNEQFF. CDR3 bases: TGTGCCAGCAGCTTGTTTCGGGGGGGAAATGAGCAGTTCTTC.

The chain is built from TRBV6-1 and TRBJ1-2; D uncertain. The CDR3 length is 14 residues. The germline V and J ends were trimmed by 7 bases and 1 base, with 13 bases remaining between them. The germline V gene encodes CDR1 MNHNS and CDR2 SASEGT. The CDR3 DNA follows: TGTGCCAGCAATGCAGGTCCTAATAACTATGGCTACACCTTC. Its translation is CASNAGPNNYGYTF.

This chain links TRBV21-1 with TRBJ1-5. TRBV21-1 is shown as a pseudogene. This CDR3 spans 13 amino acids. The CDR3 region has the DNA TGTGCCAGCAGCAATGTTTCGAATCAGCCCCAGCATTTT. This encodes CASSNVSNQPQHF.

CDR3 sequence (DNA): TGTGCCATCAGTGGCCGGCAATCGGACAGAGGAACAGATACGCAGTATTTT. The encoded protein is CAISGRQSDRGTDTQYF. The genes are TRBV10-3 and TRBJ2-3; perhaps TRBD1 as D (6 bases). The CDR3 loop spans 17 amino acids. Germline V gene sequence: CDR1 ENHRY, CDR2 SYGVKD. The ends were cut back, 4 bases at V and 3 bases at J, with 20 bases in the middle.

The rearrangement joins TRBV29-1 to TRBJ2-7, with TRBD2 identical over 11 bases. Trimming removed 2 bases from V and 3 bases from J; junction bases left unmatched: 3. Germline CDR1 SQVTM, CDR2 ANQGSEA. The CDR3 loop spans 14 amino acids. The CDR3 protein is CSVELAGGNYEQYF. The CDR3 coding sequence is TGCAGCGTTGAATTAGCGGGGGGGAACTACGAGCAGTACTTC.

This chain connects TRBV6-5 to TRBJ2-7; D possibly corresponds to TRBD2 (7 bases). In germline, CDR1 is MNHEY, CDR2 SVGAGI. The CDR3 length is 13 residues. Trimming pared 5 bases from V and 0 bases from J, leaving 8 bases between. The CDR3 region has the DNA TGTGCCAGCAGTCGGGGGGCCTCCTACGAGCAGTACTTC. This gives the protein CASSRGASYEQYF.

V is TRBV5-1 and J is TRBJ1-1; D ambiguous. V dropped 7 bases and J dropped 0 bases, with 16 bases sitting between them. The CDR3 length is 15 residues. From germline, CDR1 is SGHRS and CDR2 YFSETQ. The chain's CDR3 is CASATTPEMNTEAFF. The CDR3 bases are TGCGCCAGCGCCACGACCCCGGAGATGAACACTGAAGCTTTCTTT.

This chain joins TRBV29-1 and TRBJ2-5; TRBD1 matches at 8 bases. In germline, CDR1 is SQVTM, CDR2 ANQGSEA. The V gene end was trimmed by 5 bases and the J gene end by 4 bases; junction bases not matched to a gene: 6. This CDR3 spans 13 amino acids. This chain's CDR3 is CSVKLQGVETQYF. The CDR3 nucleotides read TGCAGCGTTAAGTTACAGGGGGTAGAGACCCAGTACTTC.

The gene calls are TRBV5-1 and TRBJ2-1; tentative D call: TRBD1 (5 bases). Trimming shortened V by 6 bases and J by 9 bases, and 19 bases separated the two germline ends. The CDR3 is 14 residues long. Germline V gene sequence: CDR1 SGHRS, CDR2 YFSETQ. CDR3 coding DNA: TGCGCCAGCAACCGTGGCTCCCAAGGGGTTGAGCAGTTCTTC. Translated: CASNRGSQGVEQFF.

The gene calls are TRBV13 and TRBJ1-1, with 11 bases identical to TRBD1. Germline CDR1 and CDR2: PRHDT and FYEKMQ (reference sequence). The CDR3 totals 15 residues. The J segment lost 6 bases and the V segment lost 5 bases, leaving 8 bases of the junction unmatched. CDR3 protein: CASSLRTGGVAEAFF. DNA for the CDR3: TGTGCCAGCAGCCTCCGGACAGGGGGCGTAGCTGAAGCTTTCTTT.

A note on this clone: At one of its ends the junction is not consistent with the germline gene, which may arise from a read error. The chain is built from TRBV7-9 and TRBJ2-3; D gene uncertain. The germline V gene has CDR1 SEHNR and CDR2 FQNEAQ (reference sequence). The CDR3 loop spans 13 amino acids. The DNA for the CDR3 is TGTGCCGGCAGCTTAGTAGTCGCAGATACGCAGTATTTT. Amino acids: CAGSLVVADTQYF. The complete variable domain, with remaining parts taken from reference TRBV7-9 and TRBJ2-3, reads DTGVSQNPRHKITKRGQNVTFRCDPISEHNRLYWYRQTLGQGPEFLTYFQNEAQLEKSRLLSDRFSAERPKGSFSTLEIQRTEQGDSAMYLCAGSLVVADTQYFGPGTRLTVL.

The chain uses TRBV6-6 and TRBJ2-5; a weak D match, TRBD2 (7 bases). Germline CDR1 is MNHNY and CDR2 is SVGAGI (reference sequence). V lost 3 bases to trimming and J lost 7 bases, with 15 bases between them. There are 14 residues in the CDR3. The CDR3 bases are TGTGCCAGCAGTTATTTGCAGGGGAGGGGGACCCAGTACTTC. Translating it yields CASSYLQGRGTQYF.

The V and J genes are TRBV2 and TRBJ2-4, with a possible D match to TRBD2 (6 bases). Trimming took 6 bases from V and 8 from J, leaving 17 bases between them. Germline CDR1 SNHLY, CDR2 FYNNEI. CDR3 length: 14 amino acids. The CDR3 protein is CASRRAGNGDIQYF. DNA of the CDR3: TGTGCCAGCAGGAGGGCGGGGAATGGAGACATTCAGTACTTC.

The CDR3 bases are TGCGCCAGCAGCCCTGACAGCCTGTATGGCTACACCTTC. As protein: CASSPDSLYGYTF. This rearrangement joins TRBV5-1 to TRBJ1-2, with D tentatively TRBD1 (5 bases). The germline V gene has CDR1 SGHRS and CDR2 YFSETQ. V was shortened by 4 bases and J by 5 bases, with 12 bases between the two germline ends. The CDR3 is 13 residues long. Full variable domain (remainder filled in from reference TRBV5-1 and TRBJ1-2): KAGVTQTPRYLIKTRGQQVTLSCSPISGHRSVSWYQQTPGQGLQFLFEYFSETQRNKGNFPGRFSGRQFSNSRSEMNVSTLELGDSALYLCASSPDSLYGYTFGSGTRLTVV.